This T cell receptor beta chain was sequenced in a study of CD8+ T cells in alopecia areata. Study summary: The study gave treated patients oral tofacitinib at 5 to 10 mg twice daily.

The treatment was: oral pan-JAK inhibitor, 5-10 mg twice daily. Isolated RNA was reverse transcribed into cDNA used as the sequencing template. Using immunoSEQ multiplex PCR, the repertoire was profiled, and TCRdb retains in-frame clones only, with some absent. The repertoire holds roughly 210,000 clones, with around two fifths as singletons. General study points: Scalp clonality and expanded CD8+ clones among the top 100 fell significantly with tofacitinib.

Turning to this clone: The antigen remains undetermined.

This receptor was identified in a human donor with alopecia areata. Sequencing used CD4+ T cells sorted from blood, obtained at approximately week 37, from a patient treated with tofacitinib.

CDR3 sequence: CASTKWGTSGSNEQFF. In DNA, the CDR3 is TGTGCCAGCACCAAGTGGGGGACTAGCGGGAGCAATGAGCAGTTCTTC. The rearrangement uses TRBV27 and TRBJ2-1; 14 bases map to TRBD2. The germline gives CDR1 MNHEY, CDR2 SMNVEV (reference sequence). V lost 7 bases to trimming and J lost 6 bases; unmatched junction nucleotides: 8. This CDR3 has 16 residues.